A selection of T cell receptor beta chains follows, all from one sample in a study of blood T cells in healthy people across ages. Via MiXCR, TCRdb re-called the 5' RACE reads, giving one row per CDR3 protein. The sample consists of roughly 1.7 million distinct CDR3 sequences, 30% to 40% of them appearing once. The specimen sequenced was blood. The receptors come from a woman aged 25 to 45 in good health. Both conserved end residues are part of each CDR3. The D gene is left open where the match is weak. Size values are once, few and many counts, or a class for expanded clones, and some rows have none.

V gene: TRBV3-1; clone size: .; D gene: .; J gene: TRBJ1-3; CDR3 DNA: TGTGCCAGCAACGAGGGGTCTCGGGGAAACACCATATATTTT; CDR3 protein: CASNEGSRGNTIYF
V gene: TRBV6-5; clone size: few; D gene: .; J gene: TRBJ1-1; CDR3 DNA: TGTGCCAGCATGAGAGGTATGACTGAAGCTTTCTTT; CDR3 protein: CASMRGMTEAFF
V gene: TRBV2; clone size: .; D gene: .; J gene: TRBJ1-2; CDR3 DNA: TGTGCCAGCAGCACCACCGGGACGGTCGGTGGCTACACCTTC; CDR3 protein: CASSTTGTVGGYTF
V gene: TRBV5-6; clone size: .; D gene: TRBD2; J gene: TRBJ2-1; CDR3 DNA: TGTGCCAGCAGCTTGGGGCTGACTAGCGGAGGCTACAATGAGCAGTTCTTC; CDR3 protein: CASSLGLTSGGYNEQFF
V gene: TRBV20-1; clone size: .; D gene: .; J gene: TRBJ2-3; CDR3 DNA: TGCAGTGCTAGAGGCCACCTAGCCTCCCGGGGAGATACGCAGTATTTT; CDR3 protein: CSARGHLASRGDTQYF
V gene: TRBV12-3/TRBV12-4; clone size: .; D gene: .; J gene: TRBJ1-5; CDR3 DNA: TGTGCCAGCAGTTCCCGGACGGTTCGCAATCAGCCCCAGCATTTT; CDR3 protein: CASSSRTVRNQPQHF
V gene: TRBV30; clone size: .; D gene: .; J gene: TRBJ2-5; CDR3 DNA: TGTGCCTGGAGTTACGGGGCAGAGACCCAGTACTTC; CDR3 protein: CAWSYGAETQYF
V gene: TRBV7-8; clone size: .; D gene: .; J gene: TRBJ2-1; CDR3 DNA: TGTGCCAGCAGCTTACGGGGGATATTATACAATGAGCAGTTCTTC; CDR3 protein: CASSLRGILYNEQFF
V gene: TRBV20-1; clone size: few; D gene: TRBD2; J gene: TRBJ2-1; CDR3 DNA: TGCAGTGCTACGGCTAGCGGGAGGTATGAGCAGTTCTTC; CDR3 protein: CSATASGRYEQFF
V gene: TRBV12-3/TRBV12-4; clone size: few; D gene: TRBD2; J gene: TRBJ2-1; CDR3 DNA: TGTGCCAGCAGTTTGGGACTAGCGCTTAACAATGAGCAGTTCTTC; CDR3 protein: CASSLGLALNNEQFF
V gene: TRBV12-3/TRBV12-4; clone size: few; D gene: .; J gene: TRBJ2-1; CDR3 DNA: TGTGCCAGCAGCCCACAAGGGCCCTCCTACAATGAGCAGTTCTTC; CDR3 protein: CASSPQGPSYNEQFF
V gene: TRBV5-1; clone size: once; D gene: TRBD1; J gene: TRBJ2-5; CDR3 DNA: TGCACCAGCAGCTTAGGGACAGCAAAAGAGACCCTGTACTTC; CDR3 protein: CTSSLGTAKETLYF
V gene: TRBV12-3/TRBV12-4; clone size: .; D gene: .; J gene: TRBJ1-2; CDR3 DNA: TGTGCCAGCAGTCTACCGGGGGGCCCCTATGGCTACACCTTC; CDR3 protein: CASSLPGGPYGYTF
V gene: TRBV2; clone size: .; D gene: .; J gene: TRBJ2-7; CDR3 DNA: TGTGCCAGCAGTGAATACAGCCCCTACGAGCAGTACTTC; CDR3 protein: CASSEYSPYEQYF
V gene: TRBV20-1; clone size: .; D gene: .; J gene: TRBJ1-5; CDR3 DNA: TGCAGTGTCAAGGTGGGAAGGGCTAGCAATCAGCCCCAGCATTTT; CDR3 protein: CSVKVGRASNQPQHF
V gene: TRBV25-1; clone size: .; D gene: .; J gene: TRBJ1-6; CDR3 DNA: TGTGCCAGCGGTGCGGGGGGGTATAATTCACCCCTCCACTTT; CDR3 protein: CASGAGGYNSPLHF
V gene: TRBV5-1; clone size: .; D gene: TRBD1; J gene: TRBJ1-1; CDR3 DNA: TGCGCCAGCAGCGTGGACAGGGGGCACACTGAAGCTTTCTTT; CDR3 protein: CASSVDRGHTEAFF
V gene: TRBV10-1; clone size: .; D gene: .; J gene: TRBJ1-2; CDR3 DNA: TGCGCCAGCAGTGAGGGATGGGTCTCTGCATGTGGCTACACCTTC; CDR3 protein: CASSEGWVSACGYTF
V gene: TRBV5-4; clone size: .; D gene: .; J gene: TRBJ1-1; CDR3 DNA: TGTGCCAGCAGCTTTCTACAGGGCCCGAACACTGAAGCTTTCTTT; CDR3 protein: CASSFLQGPNTEAFF
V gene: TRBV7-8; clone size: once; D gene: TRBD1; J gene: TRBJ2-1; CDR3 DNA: TGTGCCAGCAGCGCTGGACAGGTAGGGTACAATGAGCAGTTCTTC; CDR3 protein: CASSAGQVGYNEQFF
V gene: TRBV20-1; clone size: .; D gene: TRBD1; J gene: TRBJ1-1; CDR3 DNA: TGCAGTGCAACCGGGACAGGGTTAACTGAAGCTTTCTTT; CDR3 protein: CSATGTGLTEAFF
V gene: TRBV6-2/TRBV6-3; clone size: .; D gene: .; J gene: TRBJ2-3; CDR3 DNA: TGTGCCGGCAGTTACGATGCAGATACGCAGTATTTT; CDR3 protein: CAGSYDADTQYF
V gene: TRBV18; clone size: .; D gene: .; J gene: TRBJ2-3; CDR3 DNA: TGTGCCAGCTCAAAACCTAGCACAGATACGCAGTATTTT; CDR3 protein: CASSKPSTDTQYF
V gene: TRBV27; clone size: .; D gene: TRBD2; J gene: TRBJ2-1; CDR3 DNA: TGTGCCGCCAGTTCCCTAACTAGCGGGAGATTTAACAATGAGCAGTTCTTC; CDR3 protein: CAASSLTSGRFNNEQFF
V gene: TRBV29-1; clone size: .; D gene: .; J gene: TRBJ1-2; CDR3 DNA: TGCAGCGTTGCCCGGGACCCCACATTCTATGGCTACACCTTC; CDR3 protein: CSVARDPTFYGYTF
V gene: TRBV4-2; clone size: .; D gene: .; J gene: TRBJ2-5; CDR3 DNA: TGTGCCAGCAGCCAAGAGTCGGTTGGAGTTCGGGAGACCCAGTACTTC; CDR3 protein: CASSQESVGVRETQYF
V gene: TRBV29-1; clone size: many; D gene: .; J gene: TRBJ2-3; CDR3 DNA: TGCAGCTCAGGAGGATTTGGCACAGATACGCAGTATTTT; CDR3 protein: CSSGGFGTDTQYF
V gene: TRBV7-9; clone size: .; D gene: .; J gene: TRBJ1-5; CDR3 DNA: TGTGTCAGCAGCCTTGCCGGGTATAGCAATCAGCCCCAGCATTTT; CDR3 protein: CVSSLAGYSNQPQHF
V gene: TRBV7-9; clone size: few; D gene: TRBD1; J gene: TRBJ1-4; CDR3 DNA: TGTGCCAGCAGCTTGGGACAGGTGGCGGAAAAACTGTTTTTT; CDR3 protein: CASSLGQVAEKLFF
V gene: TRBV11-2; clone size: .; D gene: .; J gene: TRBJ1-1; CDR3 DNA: TGTGCCAGCAGCTTAACAATCTCGAACACTGAAGCTTTCTTT; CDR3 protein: CASSLTISNTEAFF
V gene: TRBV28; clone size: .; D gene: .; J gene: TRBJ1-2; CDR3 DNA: TGTGCCAGCAGTTTAATTCGAGGTGGTGGCTACACCTTC; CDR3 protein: CASSLIRGGGYTF
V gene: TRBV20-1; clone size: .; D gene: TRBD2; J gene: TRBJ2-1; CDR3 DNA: TGCAGTGCTAGAAAGGAAGGGACTAGCGGATACAATGAGCAGTTCTTC; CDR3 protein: CSARKEGTSGYNEQFF
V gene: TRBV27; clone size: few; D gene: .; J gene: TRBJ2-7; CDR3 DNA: TGTGCCAGCTGGACCTGGAGGTCCTACGAGCAGTACTTC; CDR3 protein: CASWTWRSYEQYF
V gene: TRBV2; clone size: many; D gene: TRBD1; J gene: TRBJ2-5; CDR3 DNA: TGTGCCAGCAGCGACAGGGGCCAAGAGACCCAGTACTTC; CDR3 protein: CASSDRGQETQYF
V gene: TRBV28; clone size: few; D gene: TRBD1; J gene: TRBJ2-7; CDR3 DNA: TGTGCCAGCAGTCCGAGGACAGGGTCTCCCTACGAGCAGTACTTC; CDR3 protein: CASSPRTGSPYEQYF
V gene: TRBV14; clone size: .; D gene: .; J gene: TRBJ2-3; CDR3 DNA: TGTGCCAGCAGACGGTGGGGGACCACAGATACGCAGTATTTT; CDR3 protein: CASRRWGTTDTQYF
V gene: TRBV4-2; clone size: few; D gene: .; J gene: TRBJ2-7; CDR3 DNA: TGTGCCAGCAGCCAAGATCTGAGGGGGGCGACCTACGAGCAGTACTTC; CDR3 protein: CASSQDLRGATYEQYF
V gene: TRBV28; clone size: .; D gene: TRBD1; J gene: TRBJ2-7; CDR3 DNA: TGTGCCAGCAGGTCCGGGACAGACGGCTACGAGCAGTACTTC; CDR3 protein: CASRSGTDGYEQYF
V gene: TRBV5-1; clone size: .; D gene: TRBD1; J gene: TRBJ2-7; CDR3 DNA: TGCGCCAGCAGCTTAAAGCCGGGACAGGGGACCTCCTACGAGCAGTACTTC; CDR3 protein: CASSLKPGQGTSYEQYF
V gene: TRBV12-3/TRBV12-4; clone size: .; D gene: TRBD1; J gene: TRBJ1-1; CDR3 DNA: TGTGCCAGCAGTTTAAAGGGGGCGATAAGTGAAGCTTTCTTT; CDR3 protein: CASSLKGAISEAFF
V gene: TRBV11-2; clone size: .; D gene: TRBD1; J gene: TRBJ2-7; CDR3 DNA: TGTGCCAGCAGCTTAACGGACAGGAACCCCCTGGGTTCCTACGAGCAGTACTTC; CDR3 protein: CASSLTDRNPLGSYEQYF
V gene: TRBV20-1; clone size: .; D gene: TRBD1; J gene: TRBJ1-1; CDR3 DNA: TGCAGTGCTAGAGATTGGTATGGGTCAGGGGGTGTGAACACTGAAGCTTTCTTT; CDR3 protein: CSARDWYGSGGVNTEAFF
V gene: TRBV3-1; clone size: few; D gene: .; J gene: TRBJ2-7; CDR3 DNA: TGTGCCAGCAGCGTCTCCCTCTACGAGCAGTACTTC; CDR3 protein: CASSVSLYEQYF
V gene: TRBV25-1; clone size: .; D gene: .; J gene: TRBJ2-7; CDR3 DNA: TGTGCCAGCAGTGATCCCCAAACAGGGACCTACGAGCAGTACTTC; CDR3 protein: CASSDPQTGTYEQYF
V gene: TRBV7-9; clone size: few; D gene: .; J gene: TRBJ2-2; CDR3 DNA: TGTGCCAGCAGCTCAAACAGGGAAAACACCGGGGAGCTGTTTTTT; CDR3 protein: CASSSNRENTGELFF
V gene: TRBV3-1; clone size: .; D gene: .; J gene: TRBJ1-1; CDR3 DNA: TGTGCCAGCAGCCCATTGTCCGGAAGCCGAGCGACTGAAGCTTTCTTT; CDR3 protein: CASSPLSGSRATEAFF
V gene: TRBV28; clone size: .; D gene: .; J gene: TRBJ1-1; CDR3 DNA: TGTGCCAGCAGAAGATCATATAGCACTGAAGCTTTCTTT; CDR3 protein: CASRRSYSTEAFF
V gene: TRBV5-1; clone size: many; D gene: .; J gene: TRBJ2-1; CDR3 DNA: TGTGCCAGCAGTTTAGGACGGAACAATGAGCAGTTCTTC; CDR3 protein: CASSLGRNNEQFF
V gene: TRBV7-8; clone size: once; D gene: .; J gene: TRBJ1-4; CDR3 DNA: TGTGCCAGCAGCTTCGCCCGGGGGTTTAAGGGTGAAAAACTGTTTTTT; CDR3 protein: CASSFARGFKGEKLFF
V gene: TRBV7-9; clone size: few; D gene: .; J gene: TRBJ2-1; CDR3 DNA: TGTGCCAGCAGCCTGCAGGGGTTTCCCTACAATGAGCAGTTCTTC; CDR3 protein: CASSLQGFPYNEQFF
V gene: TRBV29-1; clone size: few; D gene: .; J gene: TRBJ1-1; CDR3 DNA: TGCAGCGTTGTAGGGCGGAACACTGAAGCTTTCTTT; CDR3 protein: CSVVGRNTEAFF